A single sample gave rise to the 8 T cell receptor beta chains below, sequenced in a study of T cells in localized non-small cell lung cancer. Here immunoSEQ multiplex PCR was the method, and the copy in TCRdb shows in-frame clones only, minus some. This sample has 25,000 to 35,000 clones; about 90% occur once, and the top ten carry approximately 2.2%. Specimen: peripheral blood, collected before any cancer treatment. These receptors all stem from a female donor older than 55 with stage I lung adenocarcinoma.

The count of this clone is one. The chain has TRBV5-1 and TRBJ2-5, with 7 bases aligning to TRBD1. The germline CDR1 and CDR2 sequences are SGHRS and YFSETQ. The CDR3 sequence is 14 residues long. The V segment lost 0 bases and the J segment 4 bases; nucleotides outside the gene matches: 3. The CDR3 protein is CASSLGQGGETQYF. The CDR3 DNA sequence: TGCGCCAGCAGCTTGGGACAGGGTGGAGAGACCCAGTACTTC.

This clone was observed a handful of times. The chain recombines TRBV6-1 with TRBJ1-5, with D tentatively TRBD1 (6 bases). The CDR3 covers 16 residues. V was pared by 5 bases and J by 2 bases, with 16 bases between. In germline, CDR1 is MNHNS, CDR2 SASEGT. The CDR3, as DNA: TGTGCCAGCAGTAAAGGGGGGGGATTAGGCAATCAGCCCCAGCATTTT. It codes for CASSKGGGLGNQPQHF.

The chain links TRBV28 to TRBJ2-7; no firm D call. V was cut by 6 bases and J by 3 bases, with 9 bases left in between. The CDR3 totals 12 residues. The germline V gene has CDR1 MDHEN and CDR2 SYDVKM. CDR3 in DNA: TGTGCCAGCAGACCCGACGACTACGAGCAGTACTTC. Residues: CASRPDDYEQYF.

V is TRBV10-3 and J is TRBJ2-5, with TRBD1 identical over 8 bases. From germline, CDR1 is ENHRY and CDR2 SYGVKD. Losses at the gene ends were 10 bases for V and 1 base for J; bases not matched to a gene: 5. The CDR3 loop spans 13 amino acids. CDR3 residues: CATNRGTQETQYF. The CDR3, as DNA: TGTGCCACCAACAGGGGGACCCAAGAGACCCAGTACTTC.

V usage is TRBV19 and J usage is TRBJ2-3; D is possibly TRBD2 (6 bases). Germline CDR1 reads LNHDA; CDR2 reads SQIVND (reference sequence). V was clipped by 3 bases and J by 2 bases, with 12 bases between them. The CDR3 is made up of 15 amino acids. The DNA of the CDR3 is TGTGCCAGTAGTATCGGGCGGGGACCCACAGATACGCAGTATTTT. Amino acids: CASSIGRGPTDTQYF.

The chain uses TRBV28 and TRBJ1-2; D not certain. V shed 2 bases and J shed 5 bases, with 6 bases lying between them. The CDR3 is 12 amino acids. The V gene's germline CDR1 is MDHEN and CDR2 SYDVKM. The CDR3 DNA sequence: TGTGCCAGCAGTTTAACGGGTTATGGCTACACCTTC. Translating it yields CASSLTGYGYTF.

The chain employs TRBV2 and TRBJ2-1; D possibly corresponds to TRBD2 (5 bases). Trimming stripped 1 base from V and 1 base from J, with 11 bases between. CDR3 length equals 16 residues. Germline assignment: CDR1 SNHLY and CDR2 FYNNEI. Written as DNA, the CDR3 is TGTGCCAGCAGTGAAGATACGGGGTGGTCCTACAATGAGCAGTTCTTC. Translation: CASSEDTGWSYNEQFF. Full variable domain (remainder filled in from reference TRBV2 and TRBJ2-1): EPEVTQTPSHQVTQMGQEVILRCVPISNHLYFYWYRQILGQKVEFLVSFYNNEISEKSEIFDDQFSVERPDGSNFTLKIRSTKLEDSAMYFCASSEDTGWSYNEQFFGPGTRLTVL.

This chain joins TRBV28 and TRBJ1-4; no clear D. The CDR3 has 16 amino acids. Trimming took 5 bases from V and 4 from J, leaving 17 bases between them. Germline V lookup: CDR1 MDHEN, CDR2 SYDVKM. CDR3: CASSPPRQPVNEKLFF. CDR3 bases: TGTGCCAGCAGTCCCCCCCGCCAACCAGTTAATGAAAAACTGTTTTTT. Together with reference TRBV28 and TRBJ1-4, the CDR3 gives the full variable domain: DVKVTQSSRYLVKRTGEKVFLECVQDMDHENMFWYRQDPGLGLRLIYFSYDVKMKEKGDIPEGYSVSREKKERFSLILESASTNQTSMYLCASSPPRQPVNEKLFFGSGTQLSVL.